This TCR beta chain was identified in a study of OX40 agonist ivuxolimab in advanced cancers. Looking at the study overall: Ivuxolimab was an agonistic, fully human IgG2 monoclonal antibody directed against OX40 (CD134), a costimulatory receptor. The paper reports the monotherapy dose-escalation portion (N = 52 patients) of the phase I ivuxolimab trial. Peripheral TCRbeta sequencing was intended to test whether TCR sequence diversity was altered and clonal T-cell expansion was caused by ivuxolimab. Patients were allowed to have had prior anti-PD-1, anti-PD-L1 or anti-CTLA-4 therapy, and around 40% of the dose-escalation patients had previously received checkpoint inhibitors. Of the approximately 54 dose-escalation patients, hepatocellular carcinoma was present in around 19, melanoma in approximately 15, renal cell carcinoma in 9 and head and neck cancer in 9. Partial responses were achieved by three dose-escalation patients, of whom one had hepatocellular carcinoma and two had cutaneous melanoma. In the dose-escalation cohort, 65% to 85% of patients were male, and the mean age was approximately 60 years with a range of about 20 to 79. Intravenous ivuxolimab was administered to patients every 2 weeks at six dose levels: 0.01, 0.1, 0.3, 1.5, 3 and 10 mg/kg.

For sequencing of the TCRbeta CDR3 region, genomic DNA was extracted from the sorted cells. The immunoSEQ Assay was used to sequence the TCRbeta CDR3 regions. TCRdb mirrors the immuneACCESS table, restricted to in-frame sequences. Some clones are absent from its copies; in checked studies, under half trace to an unresolved V gene, and the reason for the others is unknown. The sample has some 90,000 clones on record, approximately 89% of them singletons. Together, the top ten hold roughly 4.5% of the sample. The trial excluded patients who had a history of autoimmune disease or were on systemic immunosuppression. Peripheral blood for TCR sequencing was collected from all dose cohorts at baseline, on cycle 4 day 1, and on cycle 7 day 1. Samples came from an open-label, multicenter, first-in-human phase I dose-escalation trial of ivuxolimab. Adults with locally advanced or metastatic melanoma, renal cell carcinoma, hepatocellular carcinoma or head and neck squamous cell carcinoma were enrolled in the trial. Before TCR sequencing, CD4+ and CD8+ T cells were separately sorted from peripheral blood.

From the cysteine through the phenylalanine, the CDR3 covers 14 amino acids. The retained sequence is limited to the CDR3, 42 bases, with the frame set at the first base. CDR1 and CDR2 (SGHDN, FVKESK) derive from the germline V gene. Trimming at the junction amounts to 0 bases on V and 4 bases on J, and the germline ends lie 7 bases apart. What the authors observed across the whole study: On average, CD8+ T cells showed more expanded clones than CD4+ T cells after ivuxolimab. In the 0.1-3.0 mg/kg groups, partial responders were among the patients with the lowest normalized peripheral clonal expansion, particularly in CD8+ T cells. At doses of 0.1 to 3.0 mg/kg, clonal expansion of both CD4+ and CD8+ blood T cells was observed from baseline to week 6. Antigen specificity was not determined for the clonally expanded peripheral T cells. Low levels of normalized T-cell clonal expansion were also shown by some nonresponding patients.

This clone was seen once. It lacks a known antigen. No much larger clonotype is one base removed from it; base qualities were not supplied. The V and J genes are TRBV14 and TRBJ2-1; the D gene assignment is ambiguous. The sequencing here drew on CD4+ or CD8+ T cells sorted from blood, taken in a trial of the OX40 agonist ivuxolimab. The TCR was taken from an adult with an advanced solid tumor such as melanoma, head and neck, liver or kidney cancer. The CDR3 reads as follows: CASSQEAAYNEQFF. The DNA sequence follows: TGTGCCAGCAGCCAAGAGGCCGCTTACAATGAGCAGTTCTTC.